The rows below give T cell receptor beta chains drawn from one sample of a study of Ad26.COV2.S vaccination and SARS-CoV-2 variants. The table came from immunoSEQ multiplex PCR; TCRdb's copy has only in-frame clones and leaves some out. Counted here are roughly 350,000 clones, 86% occurring once; the ten biggest clones make up around 11%. The source material was peripheral blood, sampled in a trial of Ad26.COV2.S vaccine versus placebo. These receptors all stem from a person between 18 and 59 years old who received the Ad26.COV2.S COVID-19 vaccine or a placebo. Each CDR3 is given without its conserved first and last residue. A D gene is named only where the DNA matches it firmly.

TRBJ2-7 TRBV6-5 NA ASQVGQGGKEQY
TRBJ2-5 TRBV5-1 TRBD1 ASSLLDRGETQY
TRBJ2-7 TRBV10-3 TRBD2 AILAGGGLSYEQY
TRBJ1-6 TRBV28 NA ASRSPTDRSLH
TRBJ1-4 TRBV6-2/TRBV6-3 TRBD1 ASSTRDRAEEKLF
TRBJ2-7 TRBV28 TRBD1 ASSPQKGQGPTLNYEQY
TRBJ2-7 TRBV7-9 NA ASSLNTGEDEQY
TRBJ2-3 TRBV7-2 TRBD1 ASSQQGWGDTQY
TRBJ1-2 TRBV9 NA ASSVEEQGHYGYT
TRBJ2-3 TRBV2 NA ASSEFGENTDTQY